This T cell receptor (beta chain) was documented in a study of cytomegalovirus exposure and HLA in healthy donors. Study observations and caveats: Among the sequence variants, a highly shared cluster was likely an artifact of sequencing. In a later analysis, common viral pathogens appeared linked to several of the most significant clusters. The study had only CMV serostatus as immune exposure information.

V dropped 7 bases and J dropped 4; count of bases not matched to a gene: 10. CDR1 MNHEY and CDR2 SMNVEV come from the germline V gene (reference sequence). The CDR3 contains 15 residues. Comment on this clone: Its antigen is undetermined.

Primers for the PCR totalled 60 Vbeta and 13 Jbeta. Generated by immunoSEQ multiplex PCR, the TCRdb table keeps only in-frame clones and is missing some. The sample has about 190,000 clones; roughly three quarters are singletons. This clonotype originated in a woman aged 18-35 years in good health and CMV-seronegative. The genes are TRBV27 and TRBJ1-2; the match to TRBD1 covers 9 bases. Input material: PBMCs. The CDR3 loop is CASKLSGTGTYGYTF. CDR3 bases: TGTGCCAGCAAACTATCCGGGACAGGGACCTATGGCTACACCTTC.